Listed below are T cell receptor beta chains from one sample, sequenced in a study of blood T cells in healthy people across ages. TCRdb processed the 5' RACE reads anew with MiXCR; each CDR3 protein has one entry. The table records roughly 1,800,000 distinct CDR3 sequences, 40% to 55% of them present only once. Sample: blood. The source of these receptors is a woman aged 35 to 49 in good health. The CDR3 runs from the conserved cysteine through the conserved F or W. The D gene is left open where the match is weak. For some rows the clone size is stated as once, few or many, or as a class when expanded; others skip it.

TRBV6-6	TRBD1	15	-	TRBJ2-5	CASSYETGIGETQYF	TGTGCCAGCAGTTACGAGACAGGGATCGGAGAGACCCAGTACTTC
TRBV7-2	TRBD2	17	few	TRBJ2-5	CASSLRFPGTRNETQYF	TGTGCCAGCAGCTTACGTTTTCCGGGGACTAGGAACGAGACCCAGTACTTC
TRBV7-6	-	12	-	TRBJ1-1	CASSLRIGEAFF	TGTGCCAGCAGCTTACGGATAGGAGAAGCTTTCTTT
TRBV6-5	-	16	few	TRBJ1-6	CASSYSWNLRDSPLHF	TGTGCCAGCAGTTACTCTTGGAACCTAAGGGATTCACCCCTCCACTTT
TRBV20-1	TRBD1	15	-	TRBJ1-2	CSASNSGTGVYGYTF	TGCAGTGCTAGTAATTCCGGGACAGGGGTCTATGGCTACACCTTC
TRBV12-3/TRBV12-4	-	14	few	TRBJ2-1	CASSLGGRLNEQFF	TGTGCCAGCAGTTTGGGGGGGCGCCTCAATGAGCAGTTCTTC
TRBV6-5	TRBD2	15	-	TRBJ2-1	CASSYFGGYYNEQFF	TGTGCCAGCAGTTACTTCGGGGGGTATTATAATGAGCAGTTCTTC
TRBV9	TRBD1	15	-	TRBJ2-3	CASSAGQHSTDTQYF	TGTGCCAGCAGCGCGGGACAGCATAGCACAGATACGCAGTATTTT
TRBV10-3	-	11	few	TRBJ2-3	CASLGTDTQYF	TGTGCCAGCCTAGGCACAGATACGCAGTATTTT
TRBV5-6	TRBD1	16	-	TRBJ2-5	CASSIVGQGVQETQYF	TGTGCCAGCAGCATTGTCGGACAGGGGGTACAAGAGACCCAGTACTTC
TRBV12-3/TRBV12-4	-	13	-	TRBJ2-5	CASSFDYQETQYF	TGTGCCAGCAGTTTTGACTATCAAGAGACCCAGTACTTC
TRBV6-1	TRBD1	14	-	TRBJ1-1	CASTAGQGLSEAFF	TGTGCCAGCACCGCCGGACAGGGTTTATCTGAAGCTTTCTTT
TRBV9	-	16	-	TRBJ2-6	CASQWGPPSGANVLTF	TGTGCCAGCCAATGGGGACCGCCCTCTGGGGCCAACGTCCTGACTTTC
TRBV9	TRBD1	16	few	TRBJ2-4	CASSPSGTGALNIQYF	TGTGCCAGCAGCCCTTCAGGGACAGGGGCTTTAAACATTCAGTACTTC
TRBV10-3	-	18	-	TRBJ1-4	CAISAGQSSAPTNEKLFF	TGTGCCATCAGCGCCGGACAGAGCTCAGCGCCAACTAATGAAAAACTGTTTTTT
TRBV10-3	TRBD2	17	few	TRBJ2-1	CAIRGTSGGPSFNEQFF	TGTGCCATCAGGGGGACTAGCGGGGGGCCTTCTTTCAATGAGCAGTTCTTC
TRBV9	TRBD1	16	few	TRBJ2-7	CASSATPGQGSYEQYF	TGTGCCAGCAGCGCCACTCCGGGACAGGGCTCCTACGAGCAGTACTTC
TRBV7-2	TRBD1	14	-	TRBJ1-1	CASSAQTGGAEAFF	TGTGCCAGCAGCGCCCAGACAGGGGGTGCTGAAGCTTTCTTT
TRBV5-1	-	13	few	TRBJ1-1	CASEGRGNTEAFF	TGCGCCAGCGAAGGGCGGGGGAACACTGAAGCTTTCTTT
TRBV6-5	-	14	-	TRBJ2-7	CASSYREGTHEQYF	TGTGCCAGCAGCTACAGGGAGGGTACTCACGAGCAGTACTTC
TRBV20-1	TRBD1	15	-	TRBJ2-1	CSASPHRGKIFEQFF	TGCAGTGCTTCCCCCCACAGGGGCAAAATTTTTGAGCAGTTCTTC
TRBV6-2/TRBV6-3	TRBD2	15	-	TRBJ2-1	CASSYGRGGRDEQFF	TGTGCCAGCAGTTACGGGCGGGGGGGCAGAGATGAGCAGTTCTTC
TRBV20-1	-	11	-	TRBJ1-2	CSASGQFGYTF	TGCAGTGCTAGTGGTCAATTTGGCTACACCTTC
TRBV6-1	-	21	once	TRBJ1-1	CASSKSSRQHSHQVLNTEAFF	TGTGCCAGCAGTAAAAGTTCCCGACAGCATTCTCATCAGGTACTGAACACTGAAGCTTTCTTT
TRBV27	TRBD2	16	-	TRBJ2-7	CASSTLLAGVEKTRYF	TGTGCCAGCAGTACCCTACTAGCGGGGGTCGAGAAGACCCGGTACTTC
TRBV7-2	-	16	-	TRBJ1-1	CASSLDGRTLRTEAFF	TGTGCCAGCAGCTTAGACGGGAGAACACTTAGGACTGAAGCTTTCTTT
TRBV2	TRBD1	15	-	TRBJ2-3	CASSPGTGDPDTQYF	TGTGCCAGCTCGCCTGGGACAGGGGATCCAGATACGCAGTATTTT
TRBV20-1	TRBD1	18	once	TRBJ1-1	CSARVPQGARARDTEAFF	TGCAGTGCTAGAGTCCCGCAGGGGGCTCGCGCCCGGGACACTGAAGCTTTCTTT
TRBV20-1	-	14	few	TRBJ2-6	CSAMKGSGANVLTF	TGCAGTGCTATGAAGGGGTCCGGGGCCAACGTCCTGACTTTC
TRBV9	TRBD2	17	-	TRBJ2-3	CASSAEGTSGKIRTQYF	TGTGCCAGCAGCGCAGAGGGGACTAGCGGGAAGATTCGTACGCAGTATTTT
TRBV29-1	-	12	-	TRBJ2-1	CSTKRDYNEQFF	TGCAGCACTAAGAGGGATTACAATGAGCAGTTCTTC
TRBV20-1	TRBD1	15	few	TRBJ2-3	CSARDTGGITDTQYF	TGCAGTGCTAGAGATACAGGGGGGATCACAGATACGCAGTATTTT
TRBV5-1	-	13	-	TRBJ2-4	CASRRDAGVEQYF	TGCGCCAGCAGGCGGGACGCTGGGGTTGAGCAGTACTTC
TRBV6-6	-	14	-	TRBJ1-1	CASTERVENTEAFF	TGTGCCAGCACCGAGAGGGTGGAGAACACTGAAGCTTTCTTT
TRBV29-1	-	15	-	TRBJ2-5	CSAVPKGGSQQTQYF	TGCAGCGCTGTCCCAAAGGGGGGCAGTCAACAGACCCAGTACTTC
TRBV7-2	TRBD2	17	few	TRBJ2-1	CASSPGTSGGAGNEQFF	TGTGCCAGCAGCCCCGGGACTAGCGGGGGGGCCGGGAATGAGCAGTTCTTC
TRBV27	-	15	few	TRBJ1-2	CASSLWGQGTRGYTF	TGTGCCAGCAGTTTATGGGGTCAGGGGACGCGTGGCTACACCTTC
TRBV6-5	-	15	-	TRBJ2-6	CASSSRLPGANVLTF	TGTGCCAGCAGCTCCCGGTTGCCTGGGGCCAACGTCCTGACTTTC
TRBV5-1	TRBD1	15	-	TRBJ1-6	CASSEGTAGNSPLHF	TGCGCCAGCAGCGAAGGGACAGCCGGAAATTCACCCCTCCACTTT